This passage covers 28 T cell receptor beta chains from one sample sequenced in a study of blood T cell repertoires in COVID-19. The method was immunoSEQ multiplex PCR; TCRdb's version includes in-frame clones alone and lacks a portion of them. The table shows 150,000 to 200,000 clones, with 90% occurring only once. The sequenced material came from peripheral blood. The receptors were sampled from a man aged 50-60 years with acute or convalescent COVID-19.

This clone has just a few counts. This chain uses TRBV20-1 with TRBJ1-1; TRBD1 matches 7 bases. Per germline, CDR1 DFQATT and CDR2 SNEGSKA (reference sequence). V gave up 6 bases and J gave up 8 bases; unmatched junction bases: 6. The CDR3 is made up of 11 amino acids. CDR3 DNA sequence: TGCAGTGCCCCGAAGGGGGCCGAAGCTTTCTTT. This encodes CSAPKGAEAFF.

The gene calls are TRBV6-5 and TRBJ2-2; D remains ambiguous. Trimming stripped 2 bases from V and 8 bases from J, with 9 bases between. The germline CDR1 and CDR2 sequences are MNHEY and SVGAGI. CDR3 length: 13 residues. The CDR3 loop is CASSYNSLGELFF. The CDR3 nucleotides are TGTGCCAGCAGTTACAACAGCCTGGGGGAGCTGTTTTTT.

CDR3 DNA: TGTGCCAGCAGTTTACTGGGCCGTTCGCGGGAACAAGAGACCCAGTACTTC. As protein: CASSLLGRSREQETQYF. The chain is built from TRBV27 and TRBJ2-5; D may be TRBD2 (6 bases). Germline lookup yields CDR1 MNHEY and CDR2 SMNVEV (reference sequence). This CDR3 region has 17 residues. The V gene lost 2 bases and the J gene lost 2 bases, with 18 bases spanning the gap.

This rearrangement joins TRBV27 to TRBJ2-7; 10 bases are shared with TRBD1. This CDR3 is built from 19 residues. The trim removed 6 bases at V and 3 bases at J, leaving 20 bases unmatched. Germline V CDR1 and CDR2: MNHEY, SMNVEV (reference sequence). The CDR3 spells CASRQIGTGVFSISYEQYF. CDR3 sequence (DNA): TGTGCCAGCAGGCAAATCGGGACAGGGGTTTTCTCCATTAGCTACGAGCAGTACTTC.

This clone was seen a handful of times. Germline is not matched at one junction end, which may reflect a read error. The rearrangement joins TRBV30 to TRBJ1-4; a weak D match, TRBD1 (6 bases). Germline assignment: CDR1 GTSNPN and CDR2 SVGIG (reference sequence). The CDR3 is made up of 13 amino acids. The CDR3 DNA is TGTGCCCGGAGCGGGCCAGGGGTTGGAAAACTGTTTTTT. Amino acids: CARSGPGVGKLFF.

The chain couples TRBV7-2 to TRBJ1-4; 7 bases agree with TRBD1. Germline V gene lookup returns CDR1 SGHTA and CDR2 FQGNSA. J lost 2 bases, V lost 4 bases, and 4 bases had no gene match. The CDR3 spans 15 residues. The CDR3 nucleotides are TGTGCCAGCAGCTATACAGGGGTTACTAATGAAAAACTGTTTTTT. It specifies CASSYTGVTNEKLFF.

This clone has just a few counts. This sequence joins TRBV10-3 and TRBJ1-6; the D gene is possibly TRBD1 (6 bases). This CDR3 has 15 amino acids. V was clipped by 1 base and J by 8 bases, with 12 bases between them. Germline assignment: CDR1 ENHRY and CDR2 SYGVKD. The CDR3 region has the DNA TGTGCCATCAGTGAGTTTCCCGAGGGGGATTCACCCCTCCACTTT. Protein sequence: CAISEFPEGDSPLHF.

The V call is TRBV21-1, the J call TRBJ2-5; whether TRBD2, the table's D call, matches the DNA was not checked. TRBV21-1 is assigned pseudogene status. This CDR3 contains 16 residues. CDR3 bases: TGTGCCAGCAGCAACCCGGGAATGATGGGGTGGTGGGCCCAGTACTTC. This translates into CASSNPGMMGWWAQYF.

This chain links TRBV7-6 with TRBJ2-3; TRBD2 is a possible D gene (7 bases). The V gene's germline CDR1 is SGHVS and CDR2 FNYEAQ. The V gene lost 5 bases and the J gene lost 3 bases, with 18 bases spanning the gap. This CDR3 has 16 residues. CDR3 protein: CASSASGGGRTDTQYF. CDR3 sequence (DNA): TGTGCCAGCAGCGCGTCGGGGGGCGGTAGGACAGATACGCAGTATTTT.

The chain has TRBV5-1 and TRBJ2-7, with D possibly TRBD2 on 5 matching bases. Germline values: CDR1 SGHRS, CDR2 YFSETQ. The CDR3 runs to 14 residues. V lost 7 bases, J lost 5 bases, and 19 bases lay in between. The CDR3 region has the DNA TGCGCCAGCTCGCGACGGGGAGATTCCCACGAGCAGTACTTC. Translation gives CASSRRGDSHEQYF.

CDR3: CASSGTGNTGELFF. DNA for the CDR3: TGTGCCAGCAGCGGGACAGGGAACACCGGGGAGCTGTTTTTT. V usage is TRBV9 and J usage is TRBJ2-2, with 7 bases fitting TRBD1. The CDR3 spans 14 residues. In germline, CDR1 is SGDLS, CDR2 YYNGEE. The trim removed 3 bases at V and 1 base at J, leaving 0 bases unmatched.

The rearrangement joins TRBV19 to TRBJ2-1; 7 bases agree with TRBD2. Losses at the gene ends were 3 bases for V and 4 bases for J; bases not matched to a gene: 6. Germline lookup yields CDR1 LNHDA and CDR2 SQIVND (reference sequence). The CDR3 length is 15 residues. The CDR3, as DNA: TGTGCCAGTAGTATGGGAGCGGGGATATACAATGAGCAGTTCTTC. Amino acid sequence: CASSMGAGIYNEQFF.

The rearrangement links TRBV6-6 to TRBJ2-3; D is undetermined. The germline V and J ends were trimmed by 7 bases and 0 bases, with 8 bases remaining between them. Germline V gene sequence: CDR1 MNHNY, CDR2 SVGAGI (reference sequence). The CDR3 contains 13 residues. The CDR3 DNA reads TGTGCCAGCACCCGGGTTAGCACAGATACGCAGTATTTT. It encodes CASTRVSTDTQYF.

This clone has only one observation. This chain links TRBV4-1 with TRBJ2-5; 13 nucleotides align to TRBD2. V gave up 4 bases and J gave up 9 bases; unmatched junction bases: 17. Per germline, CDR1 MGHRA and CDR2 YSYEKL. The CDR3 runs to 18 residues. CDR3 DNA sequence: TGCGCCAGCAGCCCATGGACTAGCGGGAGTGCGGGCTCCGGAGCCCAGTACTTC. The encoded protein is CASSPWTSGSAGSGAQYF.

This clone was detected a few times. The rearrangement uses TRBV5-5 and TRBJ2-7; 7 bases fit TRBD1. Germline CDR1 and CDR2: SGHKS and YYEKEE (reference sequence). The CDR3 contains 13 residues. With 2 bases clipped from V and 3 bases from J, the junction kept 2 bases outside the gene matches. Here the CDR3 reads CASSFRQGYEQYV. Written as DNA, the CDR3 is TGTGCCAGCAGCTTTCGACAGGGCTACGAGCAGTACGTC.

This chain uses TRBV12-3 or TRBV12-4 with TRBJ2-5, with 8 bases aligning to TRBD1. V lost 6 bases to trimming and J lost 5 bases; unmatched junction nucleotides: 5. The CDR3 extends over 13 amino acids. In DNA form, the CDR3 reads TGTGCCAGCAGCAGGGGGCTCGGGGAGACCCAGTACTTC. It codes for CASSRGLGETQYF.

This clone has more than one count but fewer than ten. The chain combines TRBV6-6 with TRBJ1-3, with 7 bases lining up with TRBD1. V trimming: 2 bases; J trimming: 2 bases; junction bases outside the gene matches: 3. The CDR3 has 15 amino acids. CDR1 and CDR2 (germline): MNHNY, SVGAGI (reference sequence). The chain's CDR3 is CASSYPQGTGNTIYF. CDR3 nucleotide sequence: TGTGCCAGCAGTTACCCACAGGGGACTGGAAACACCATATATTTT.

CDR3 sequence (DNA): TGTGCCAGCAGCTCCGCCCTAGTCGGCTCCCACACAGATACGCAGTATTTT. Its translation: CASSSALVGSHTDTQYF. The chain has TRBV7-9 and TRBJ2-3, with no clear D. The V gene lost 4 bases and the J gene lost 2 bases, with 19 bases spanning the gap. The V gene's germline CDR1 is SEHNR and CDR2 FQNEAQ (reference sequence). The CDR3 is made up of 17 amino acids. Together with reference TRBV7-9 and TRBJ2-3, the CDR3 gives the full variable domain: DTGVSQNPRHKITKRGQNVTFRCDPISEHNRLYWYRQTLGQGPEFLTYFQNEAQLEKSRLLSDRFSAERPKGSFSTLEIQRTEQGDSAMYLCASSSALVGSHTDTQYFGPGTRLTVL.

This chain uses TRBV30 with TRBJ1-2, with 8 bases that match TRBD1. V trimming: 3 bases; J trimming: 2 bases; junction bases outside the gene matches: 11. The germline V gene has CDR1 GTSNPN and CDR2 SVGIG (reference sequence). The CDR3 spans 16 residues. For the CDR3, the DNA is TGTGCCTGGAGAGATGGTTTCCAGGGGGCCAACTATGGCTACACCTTC. It specifies CAWRDGFQGANYGYTF.

The chain is built from TRBV19 and TRBJ1-1; no definite D call. Germline CDR1 is LNHDA and CDR2 is SQIVND (reference sequence). V was trimmed by 2 bases and J by 7 bases, leaving 17 bases between them. The CDR3 has 15 amino acids. Written as DNA, the CDR3 is TGTGCCAGTAGTATACGGAGGACGCTGAATCATGAAGCTTTCTTT. Protein: CASSIRRTLNHEAFF. Looking up the rest from reference TRBV19 and TRBJ1-1 gives the full variable domain: DGGITQSPKYLFRKEGQNVTLSCEQNLNHDAMYWYRQDPGQGLRLIYYSQIVNDFQKGDIAEGYSVSREKKESFPLTVTSAQKNPTAFYLCASSIRRTLNHEAFFGQGTRLTVV.

J is TRBJ2-5 and V is TRBV6-1; unclear D gene. V was pared by 2 bases and J by 5 bases, with 15 bases between. The CDR3 runs to 15 residues. Germline-derived CDR1 and CDR2 are MNHNS and SASEGT. In DNA form, the CDR3 reads TGTGCCAGCAGTGAACACCCCTGGAGCGCGGAGACCCAGTACTTC. This translates into CASSEHPWSAETQYF.

The table lists this clone with a count of one. The chain recombines TRBV7-2 with TRBJ1-3; 8 positions match TRBD1. CDR1 is SGHTA and CDR2 is FQGNSA in the germline V gene. With V trimmed by 3 bases and J by 3 bases, 4 bases remained unmatched. The CDR3 is 15 amino acids. The CDR3 nucleotides read TGTGCCAGCAGCTTGACAGGGGTTGGTGGAAACACCATATATTTT. Protein product: CASSLTGVGGNTIYF.

V gene TRBV9 combines with J gene TRBJ1-5; weak D call: TRBD1 (6 bases). This CDR3 contains 15 residues. V dropped 0 bases and J dropped 3 bases, with 10 bases sitting between them. Germline CDR1 is SGDLS and CDR2 is YYNGEE. CDR3: CASSVGQGHNQPQHF. DNA of the CDR3: TGTGCCAGCAGCGTAGGTCAGGGGCACAATCAGCCCCAGCATTTT. Together with reference TRBV9 and TRBJ1-5, the CDR3 gives the full variable domain: DSGVTQTPKHLITATGQRVTLRCSPRSGDLSVYWYQQSLDQGLQFLIQYYNGEERAKGNILERFSAQQFPDLHSELNLSSLELGDSALYFCASSVGQGHNQPQHFGDGTRLSIL.

The rearrangement joins TRBV7-9 to TRBJ2-7; TRBD2 matches at 13 bases. This CDR3 has 17 residues. Germline V gene lookup returns CDR1 SEHNR and CDR2 FQNEAQ (reference sequence). V dropped 4 bases and J dropped 2; count of bases not matched to a gene: 8. This CDR3 is CASSSRLAGGAAYEQYF. CDR3 bases: TGTGCCAGCAGCTCAAGACTAGCGGGAGGTGCCGCCTACGAGCAGTACTTC.

Here the CDR3 DNA reads TGTGCCAGCAGCCTGGGACAGGGATTCTCCTACGAGCAGTACGTC. This translates into CASSLGQGFSYEQYV. The chain carries TRBV14 and TRBJ2-7; 9 bases line up with TRBD1. CDR1 and CDR2 (germline): SGHDN, FVKESK. The CDR3 consists of 15 residues. Trimming took 4 bases from V and 0 from J; bases not matched to a gene: 4.

The rearrangement uses TRBV28 and TRBJ2-7; D is perhaps TRBD1 (6 bases). Germline-derived CDR1 and CDR2 are MDHEN and SYDVKM. The CDR3 is 13 residues long. Trimming took off 2 bases at V and 5 bases at J, with 10 bases between the two ends. The CDR3 loop is CASSLRDKNEQYF. CDR3 coding DNA: TGTGCCAGCAGTTTAAGGGACAAAAACGAGCAGTACTTC.

The V gene is TRBV9, the J gene TRBJ2-3; tentatively, D is TRBD2 (6 bases). The CDR3 length is 15 residues. Germline-derived CDR1 and CDR2 are SGDLS and YYNGEE. The V end lost 0 bases, the J end lost 4 bases, and 12 bases lay between the germline ends. The CDR3 sequence is CASSVAPQRADTQYF. The CDR3 DNA follows: TGTGCCAGCAGCGTAGCTCCCCAGCGGGCAGATACGCAGTATTTT. Full variable domain (outside the CDR3, taken from reference TRBV9 and TRBJ2-3): DSGVTQTPKHLITATGQRVTLRCSPRSGDLSVYWYQQSLDQGLQFLIQYYNGEERAKGNILERFSAQQFPDLHSELNLSSLELGDSALYFCASSVAPQRADTQYFGPGTRLTVL.

This chain uses TRBV15 with TRBJ2-5; 7 bases line up with TRBD2. V was clipped by 3 bases and J by 1 base; unmatched bases: 2. The CDR3 totals 14 residues. From germline, CDR1 is LNHNV and CDR2 YYDKDF (reference sequence). The DNA for the CDR3 is TGTGCCACCAGCAGGGGGGGGTCCCAAGAGACCCAGTACTTC. Protein product: CATSRGGSQETQYF.